The rows below give T cell receptor beta chains drawn from one sample of a study of early T cells in non-severe SARS-CoV-2 infection. Each CDR3 protein is one row after TCRdb ran MiXCR on the 5' RACE reads. The sample comprises roughly 110,000 distinct CDR3 sequences, around 10% of which are singletons, and 6.5% to 8% rests with the top ten. The sample taken for sequencing was whole blood. The receptor source for this set is an adult who was a healthcare worker with PCR-confirmed SARS-CoV-2 infection or an uninfected control (not recorded which). Each CDR3 is given with its conserved first and last residue. D genes are given only for firm matches. The size field is filled for only some rows; it gives once, few, many or a size class.

TRBD2,TRBJ2-1,many,TRBV7-9,CASSSLLAGGQNSYNEQFF,TGTGCCAGCAGCTCACTACTAGCGGGAGGCCAAAACTCCTACAATGAGCAGTTCTTC
TRBD1,TRBJ1-4,many,TRBV10-2,CASSGSGGNEKLFF,TGCGCCAGTAGCGGGTCAGGGGGAAATGAAAAACTGTTTTTT
-,TRBJ1-3,many,TRBV12-3/TRBV12-4,CASSPRGSRNTIYF,TGTGCCAGCAGCCCTCGTGGCAGCAGAAACACCATATATTTT
TRBD1,TRBJ2-1,many,TRBV24-1,CATSDSGQGARYNEQFF,TGTGCCACCAGTGATTCGGGACAGGGGGCTAGGTACAATGAGCAGTTCTTC
-,TRBJ2-1,few,TRBV7-2,CASSYHLGQNEQFF,TGTGCCAGCAGCTACCACCTAGGGCAAAATGAGCAGTTCTTC
TRBD2,TRBJ2-7,few,TRBV6-1,CASSEAGWEGPYEQYF,TGTGCCAGCAGTGAAGCAGGTTGGGAGGGCCCTTACGAGCAGTACTTC
-,TRBJ1-2,few,TRBV6-1,CASSGANYGYTF,TGTGCCAGTTCAGGGGCTAACTATGGCTACACCTTC
-,TRBJ2-5,-,TRBV11-2,CASSPGAYQETQYF,TGTGCCAGCAGCCCGGGGGCTTACCAAGAGACCCAGTACTTC
TRBD2,TRBJ2-7,-,TRBV20-1,CSARDLLGLAGGREQYF,TGCAGTGCTAGAGATCTCTTGGGGCTAGCGGGAGGACGCGAGCAGTACTTC
TRBD2,TRBJ2-7,-,TRBV6-6,CASSLLAALSYEQYF,TGTGCCAGCAGTCTTCTAGCGGCCCTCTCCTACGAGCAGTACTTC
TRBD2,TRBJ2-1,many,TRBV27,CASYVAGGQEQFF,TGTGCCAGCTACGTAGCGGGAGGCCAGGAGCAGTTCTTC
-,TRBJ2-7,many,TRBV20-1,CSARRGTSDEQYF,TGCAGTGCTAGAAGAGGGACGTCCGACGAGCAGTACTTC
TRBD1,TRBJ2-1,few,TRBV2,CASSGDRNYNEQFF,TGTGCCAGCAGTGGGGACAGAAATTACAATGAGCAGTTCTTC
-,TRBJ2-4,many,TRBV7-9,CASGFGAKNIQYF,TGTGCCAGCGGTTTCGGAGCCAAAAACATTCAGTACTTC
TRBD2,TRBJ2-1,many,TRBV12-3/TRBV12-4,CASGPSGRAYEQFF,TGTGCCAGCGGACCTAGCGGGAGGGCATATGAGCAGTTCTTC
TRBD2,TRBJ2-1,few,TRBV18,CASATAGLAGRGEQFF,TGTGCCAGCGCCACCGCTGGACTAGCGGGAAGGGGAGAGCAGTTCTTC
-,TRBJ2-1,few,TRBV7-9,CASSFSGRINEQFF,TGTGCCAGCAGCTTTTCGGGCCGTATAAATGAGCAGTTCTTC
-,TRBJ2-7,few,TRBV28,CASLPRAGRMRTYEQYF,TGTGCCAGCCTCCCGAGGGCCGGGCGGATGAGGACCTACGAGCAGTACTTC
-,TRBJ2-5,many,TRBV2,CASGGTVRQETQYF,TGTGCCAGCGGGGGGACAGTCCGACAAGAGACCCAGTACTTC
TRBD2,TRBJ2-5,-,TRBV28,CASSGLAGAETQYF,TGTGCCAGCTCGGGACTAGCGGGAGCAGAGACCCAGTACTTC
-,TRBJ2-7,-,TRBV5-6,CASSLISGHRYEQYF,TGTGCCAGCAGCTTGATAAGCGGGCACCGCTACGAGCAGTACTTC
-,TRBJ1-5,-,TRBV6-2/TRBV6-3,CASSREFSNQPQHF,TGTGCCAGCAGCAGGGAGTTCAGCAATCAGCCCCAGCATTTT
-,TRBJ1-4,many,TRBV5-4,CASSPGRGGEKLFF,TGTGCCAGCAGCCCTGGAAGGGGTGGTGAAAAACTGTTTTTT
TRBD2,TRBJ2-7,many,TRBV12-3/TRBV12-4,CASSLLSGIVGEQYF,TGTGCCAGCAGTTTATTGAGCGGGATCGTAGGCGAGCAGTACTTC
-,TRBJ2-1,many,TRBV7-6,CASSTFRSANNEQFF,TGTGCCAGCAGCACATTCCGGTCAGCTAACAATGAGCAGTTCTTC
TRBD2,TRBJ2-7,many,TRBV7-2,CASSLRGGAGGFSYEQYF,TGTGCCAGCAGCTTAAGGGGGGGAGCGGGAGGATTTTCCTACGAGCAGTACTTC
TRBD2,TRBJ2-1,-,TRBV9,CASSVGSGNNEQFF,TGTGCCAGCAGCGTAGGGAGCGGGAATAATGAGCAGTTCTTC
-,TRBJ1-6,few,TRBV7-2,CASSPGSYNSPLHF,TGTGCCAGCAGCCCGGGAAGTTATAATTCACCCCTCCACTTT
-,TRBJ1-1,many,TRBV5-5,CASSSTVNTEAFF,TGTGCCAGCAGCTCAACAGTGAACACTGAAGCTTTCTTT
-,TRBJ2-1,-,TRBV3-1,CASSQSRGSYEQFF,TGTGCCAGCAGCCAGAGCCGGGGAAGTTATGAGCAGTTCTTC
TRBD1,TRBJ2-3,many,TRBV18,CASSPSGTGLGTQYF,TGTGCCAGCTCACCATCCGGGACAGGGCTTGGTACGCAGTATTTT
-,TRBJ2-7,many,TRBV4-3,CASSQDPLYEQYF,TGCGCCAGCAGCCAAGATCCCCTTTACGAGCAGTACTTC
-,TRBJ2-3,few,TRBV20-1,CSAVSGRGTDTQYF,TGCAGTGCTGTGTCGGGGAGAGGCACAGATACGCAGTATTTT
-,TRBJ2-5,-,TRBV12-3/TRBV12-4,CASSFGYQETQYF,TGTGCCAGCAGTTTCGGGTACCAAGAGACCCAGTACTTC
-,TRBJ2-2,many,TRBV4-1,CASSLLGTGELFF,TGCGCCAGCAGCTTACTGGGGACCGGGGAGCTGTTTTTT
-,TRBJ2-1,many,TRBV2,CASIRDHGDNEQFF,TGTGCCAGCATTCGGGACCACGGTGACAATGAGCAGTTCTTC